This T cell receptor beta chain was recovered during a study of beta chain features in type 1 diabetes. General study findings and limits: Type 1 diabetes patients had moderately but significantly shorter TCRB CDR3s in all four CD4+ subsets. Shorter templates might be favored by PCR, equally in patients and controls. Type 1 diabetes patients had fewer VDJ junction insertions and more deletions. When cDNA is sequenced, cells with high TCR expression could be over-represented.

Trimming at V came to 5 bases and at J to 3 bases, leaving 4 bases not matched to a gene. There are 15 residues in the CDR3. The germline V gene encodes CDR1 SGHVS and CDR2 FQNEAQ. On this clone: Its target is not known.

cDNA synthesis used the whole RNA isolate, giving expressed TCRB sequences. Method: immunoSEQ multiplex PCR; TCRdb's copy keeps in-frame clones and lacks some. The table records around 280,000 clones, approximately 16% of them present only once. One heparinised draw, averaging roughly 100 mL, was taken per donor. Specimen: naive CD4+ T cells from blood. The receptor comes from a young man with type 1 diabetes. The chain uses TRBV7-8 and TRBJ2-7; 13 positions match TRBD2. CDR3 region: CASSPGTSGDYEQYF. Written as DNA, the CDR3 is TGTGCCAGCAGCCCAGGGACTAGCGGGGACTACGAGCAGTACTTC.